This T cell receptor (beta chain) derives from a study of blood T cell repertoires in COVID-19. Clones were read by immunoSEQ multiplex PCR, and TCRdb kept only the in-frame ones, dropping some. The sample lists some 69,000 clones, less than 95% occurring once. The germline V gene has CDR1 MNHNS and CDR2 SASEGT. V gave up 3 bases and J gave up 7 bases; unmatched junction bases: 6. The CDR3 extends over 15 amino acids. Sequencing was performed on peripheral blood. This sequence joins TRBV6-1 and TRBJ1-4; 9 positions agree with TRBD1. The clonotype originates from a man aged 45-65 years with COVID-19, enrolled during active disease. The DNA for the CDR3 is TGTGCCAGCAGTGATTTACAGGGGGCGCGTGAAAAACTGTTTTTT. Translating it yields CASSDLQGAREKLFF.